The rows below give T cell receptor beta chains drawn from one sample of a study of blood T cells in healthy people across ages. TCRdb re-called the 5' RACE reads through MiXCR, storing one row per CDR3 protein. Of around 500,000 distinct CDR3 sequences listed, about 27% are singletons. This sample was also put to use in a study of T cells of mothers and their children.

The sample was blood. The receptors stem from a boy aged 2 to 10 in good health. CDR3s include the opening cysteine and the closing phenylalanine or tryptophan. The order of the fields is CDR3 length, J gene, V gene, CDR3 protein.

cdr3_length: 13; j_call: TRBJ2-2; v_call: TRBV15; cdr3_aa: CATRDSNTGELFF
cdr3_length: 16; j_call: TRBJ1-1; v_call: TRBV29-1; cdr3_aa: CSVYGSGSLMNTEAFF
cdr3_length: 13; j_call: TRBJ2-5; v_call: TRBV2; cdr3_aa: CASKQGQEETQYF
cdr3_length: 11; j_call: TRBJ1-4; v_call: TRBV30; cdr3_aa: CAWSDKEKLFF
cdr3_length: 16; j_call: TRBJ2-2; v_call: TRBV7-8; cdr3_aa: CASSLGTGFNTGELFF
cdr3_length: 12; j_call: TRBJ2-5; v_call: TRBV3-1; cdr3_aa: CASKMVGETQYF
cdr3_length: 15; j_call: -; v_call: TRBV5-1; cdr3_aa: CASRFGGLSSYEQYF
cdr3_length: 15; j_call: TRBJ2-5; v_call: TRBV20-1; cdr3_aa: CSAREAGGAFETQYF
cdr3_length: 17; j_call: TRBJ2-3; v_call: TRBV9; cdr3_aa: CASSVSPGTSGRNTQYF
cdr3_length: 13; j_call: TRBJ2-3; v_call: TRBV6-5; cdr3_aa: CASSFGTGDTQYF
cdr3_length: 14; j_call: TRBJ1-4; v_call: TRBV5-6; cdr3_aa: CASVGGAVFEKLFF
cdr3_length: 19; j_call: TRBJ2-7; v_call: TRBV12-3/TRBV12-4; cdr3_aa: CASSLALSVLGGFAGEQYF
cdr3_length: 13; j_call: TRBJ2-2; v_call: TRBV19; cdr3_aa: CASRKGPTGELFF
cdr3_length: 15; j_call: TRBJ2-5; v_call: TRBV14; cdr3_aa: CASSRRQDRIETQYF
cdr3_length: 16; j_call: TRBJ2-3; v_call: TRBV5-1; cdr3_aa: CASSSGTSGDTDTQYF
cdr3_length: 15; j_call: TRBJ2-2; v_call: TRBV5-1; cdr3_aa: CASSLAQGGTGELFF
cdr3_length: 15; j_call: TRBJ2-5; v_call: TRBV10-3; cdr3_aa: CAISEYQQVKETQYF
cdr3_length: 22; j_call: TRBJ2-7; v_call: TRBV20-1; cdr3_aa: CSATRAGAGQTSGRFFSPEQYF
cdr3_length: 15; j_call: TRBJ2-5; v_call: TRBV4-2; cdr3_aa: CASSQEGDTKETQYF
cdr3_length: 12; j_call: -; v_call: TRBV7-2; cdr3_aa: CASSKDSYEQYF
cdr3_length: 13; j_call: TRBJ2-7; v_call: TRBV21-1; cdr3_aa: CASSTLTVYEQYF
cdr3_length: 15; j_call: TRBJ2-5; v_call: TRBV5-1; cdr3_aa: CASSAQRGAGETQYF
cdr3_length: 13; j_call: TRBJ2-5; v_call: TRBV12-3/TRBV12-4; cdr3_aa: CASSFGFGETQYF
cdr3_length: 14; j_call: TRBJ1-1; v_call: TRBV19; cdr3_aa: CASSIAIMNTEAFF
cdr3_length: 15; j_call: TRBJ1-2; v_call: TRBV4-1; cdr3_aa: CASSQEGRGSSGYTF
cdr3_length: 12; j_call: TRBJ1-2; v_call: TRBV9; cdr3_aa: CASSVQGDGYTF
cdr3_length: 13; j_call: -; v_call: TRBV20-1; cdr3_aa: CSGLQVSQETQYF
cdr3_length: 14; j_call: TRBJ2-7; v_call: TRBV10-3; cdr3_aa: CAISELRGVYEQYF
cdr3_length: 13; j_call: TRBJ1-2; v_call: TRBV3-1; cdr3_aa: CASSQGAGNGYTF
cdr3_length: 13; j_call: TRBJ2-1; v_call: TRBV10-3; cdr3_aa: CAISTSSNNEQFF
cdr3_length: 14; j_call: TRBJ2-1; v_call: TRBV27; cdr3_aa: CASSPALREIEQFF
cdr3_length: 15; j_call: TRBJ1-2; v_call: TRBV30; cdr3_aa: CAWSPQTGLSGGYTF
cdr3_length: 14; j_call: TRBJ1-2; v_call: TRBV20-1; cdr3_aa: CSAQDRVVPYRYTF
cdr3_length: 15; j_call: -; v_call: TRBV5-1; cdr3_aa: CASSSPSPAGREQFF
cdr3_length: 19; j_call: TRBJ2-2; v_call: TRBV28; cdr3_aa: CASRGTSGSPRGQTGELFF
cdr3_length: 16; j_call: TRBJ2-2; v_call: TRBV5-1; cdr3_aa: CASSQPGRINTGELFF
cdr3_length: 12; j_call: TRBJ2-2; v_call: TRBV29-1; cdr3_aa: CSVSEATERLFF
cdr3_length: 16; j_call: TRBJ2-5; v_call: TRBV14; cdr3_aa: CASSQARTSRQETQYF
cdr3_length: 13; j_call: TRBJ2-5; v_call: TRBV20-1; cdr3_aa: CSAKRDVKETQYF
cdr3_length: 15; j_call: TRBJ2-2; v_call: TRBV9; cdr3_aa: CASSVYSRISGELLF
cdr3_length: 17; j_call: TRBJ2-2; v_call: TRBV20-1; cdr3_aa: CSASPGTGGAGTGELFF
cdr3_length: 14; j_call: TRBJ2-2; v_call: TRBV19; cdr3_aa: CASSAGLTSGELFF
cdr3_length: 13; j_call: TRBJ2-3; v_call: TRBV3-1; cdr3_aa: CASSATDGDTQYF
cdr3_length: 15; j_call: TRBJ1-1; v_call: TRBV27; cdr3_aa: CASSLGRVENTEAFF
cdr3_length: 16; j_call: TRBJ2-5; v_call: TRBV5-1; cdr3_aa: CASRRTAGGHQETQYF